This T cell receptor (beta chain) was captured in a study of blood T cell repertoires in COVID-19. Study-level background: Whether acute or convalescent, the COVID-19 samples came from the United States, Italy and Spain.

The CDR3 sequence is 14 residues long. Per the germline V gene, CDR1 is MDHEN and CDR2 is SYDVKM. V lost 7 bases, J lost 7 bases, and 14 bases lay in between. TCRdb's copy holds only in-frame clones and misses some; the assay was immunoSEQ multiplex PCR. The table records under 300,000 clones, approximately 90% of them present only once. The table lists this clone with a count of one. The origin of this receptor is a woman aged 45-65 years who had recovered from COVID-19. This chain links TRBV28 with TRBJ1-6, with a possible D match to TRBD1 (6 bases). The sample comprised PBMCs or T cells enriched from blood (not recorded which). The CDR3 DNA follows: TGTGCCAGCAAAGGGGGGGGGCGAAATTCACCCCTCCACTTT. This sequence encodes CASKGGGRNSPLHF.